The 8 T cell receptor beta chains in this list originate from one sample, sequenced in a study of OX40 agonist ivuxolimab in advanced cancers. Sequencing used immunoSEQ multiplex PCR; TCRdb keeps in-frame clones, though not all of them. Of tens of thousands of clones listed, about four fifths are singletons. The material was CD4+ or CD8+ T cells sorted from blood, obtained in a trial of the OX40 agonist ivuxolimab. Every receptor here comes from an adult with an advanced solid tumor such as melanoma, head and neck, liver or kidney cancer.

The V and J genes are TRBV5-3 and TRBJ2-7; D is ambiguous. TRBV5-3 is assigned to the ORF class and has an uncertain function. The CDR3 contains 14 residues. V was cut by 8 bases and J by 3 bases, with 18 bases left in between. CDR3 amino acids: CASSHTGPDYEQYF. CDR3 coding DNA: TGTGCCAGCAGCCATACTGGGCCCGACTACGAGCAGTACTTC.

The rearrangement joins TRBV11-2 to TRBJ2-7; D ambiguous. V dropped 4 bases and J dropped 7 bases, with 20 bases sitting between them. CDR1 is SGHAT, CDR2 FQNNGV, per germline. The CDR3 length is 15 residues. The CDR3 DNA sequence: TGTGCCAGCAGCTCGACCCGGTCCGCGCCGGGTGAGCAGTACTTC. This translates into CASSSTRSAPGEQYF.

The chain joins TRBV6-6 to TRBJ2-7, with unresolved D. The CDR3 spans 14 residues. V was trimmed by 5 bases and J by 4 bases, leaving 15 bases between them. From germline, CDR1 is MNHNY and CDR2 SVGAGI (reference sequence). The CDR3, as DNA: TGTGCCAGCAGTAGACTCGACAACCCGTACGAGCAGTACTTC. Its translation is CASSRLDNPYEQYF.

The rearrangement joins TRBV12-5 to TRBJ1-5; TRBD1 might be the D (6 bases). Germline V lookup: CDR1 LGHNT, CDR2 FRNRAP. The CDR3 length is 17 residues. Trimming cost V 2 bases and J 4 bases, with 18 bases left between them. CDR3 sequence reads: CASGLITSGVGNQPQHF. The CDR3, as DNA: TGTGCTAGTGGTTTGATAACCTCAGGGGTCGGTAATCAGCCCCAGCATTTT.

The V call is TRBV15, the J call TRBJ2-7; 7 bases match TRBD2. Unmatched junction bases numbered 12, after V lost 8 bases and J lost 2 bases. The CDR3 covers 15 residues. CDR1 and CDR2 (germline): LNHNV, YYDKDF (reference sequence). DNA for the CDR3: TGTGCCACCGGTCGGATCCGGGACTACACCTACGAGCAGTACTTC. Encoded protein: CATGRIRDYTYEQYF.

This chain links TRBV19 with TRBJ1-4, with 8 positions matching TRBD1. V shed 6 bases, J shed 7 bases, and the junction held 10 bases outside the gene matches. The CDR3 has 15 amino acids. The V gene's germline CDR1 is LNHDA and CDR2 SQIVND (reference sequence). CDR3 in DNA: TGTGCCAGTAGCGACCCTACAGGGGGAAGTGAAAAACTGTTTTTT. Protein sequence: CASSDPTGGSEKLFF.

The genes are TRBV6-5 and TRBJ1-1, with D unresolved. CDR1 MNHEY and CDR2 SVGAGI come from the germline V gene. The CDR3 runs to 16 residues. V shed 1 base and J shed 7 bases, with 19 bases lying between them. The CDR3 reads CASSYFVSVGGNEAFF. In DNA form, the CDR3 reads TGTGCCAGCAGTTACTTTGTCAGCGTCGGCGGGAATGAAGCTTTCTTT.

This chain joins TRBV10-1 and TRBJ1-2; possible D gene TRBD1, 5 bases. Germline CDR1 and CDR2: WNHNN and SYGVQD (reference sequence). The ends were cut back, 4 bases at V and 7 bases at J, with 10 bases in the middle. This CDR3 spans 12 amino acids. CDR3: CASSGQSGGYTF. CDR3 nucleotide sequence: TGCGCCAGCAGTGGACAGTCCGGTGGCTACACCTTC.